The text below deals with one T cell receptor (beta chain). The antigen remains unidentified. Some base is unread or ambiguous, which is why its residue reads as X. The CDR3 length is 14 residues. The junction had 7 bases not matched to a gene; V was cut back by 5 bases and J by 4 bases. Germline loops: CDR1 MDHEN, CDR2 SYDVKM. The protocol was immunoSEQ multiplex PCR, while the TCRdb copy is restricted to in-frame clones and leaves out a portion. The table records 7,000 to 7,500 clones, approximately 50% of them present only once. The data belong to a study of T cells in localized non-small cell lung cancer. Study results and limitations: Uninvolved adjacent lung showed the highest T cell clonality, exceeding tumor. Only one tumor region went through sequencing, so heterogeneity may still be there.

The TCR originated in a female donor aged 60 or older with stage I lung adenocarcinoma. V is TRBV28 and J is TRBJ2-7, with 8 positions matching TRBD1. The starting material was lymph node tissue, obtained before any cancer treatment. CDR3 bases: TGTGCCAGCAGTCAGGGGACAGGRAAATACGAGCAGTACTTC. Amino acids: CASSQGTXKYEQYF. In full, the CDR3 reads CASSQGTGKYEQYF.